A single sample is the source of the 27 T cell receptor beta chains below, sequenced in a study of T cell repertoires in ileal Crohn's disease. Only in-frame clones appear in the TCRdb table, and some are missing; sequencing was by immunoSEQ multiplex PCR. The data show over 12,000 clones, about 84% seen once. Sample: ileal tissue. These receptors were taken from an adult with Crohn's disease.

The CDR3 DNA is TGCAGTGCCGGACCCCAGGGGACCCAGTACTTC. Translating gives CSAGPQGTQYF. The chain couples TRBV20-1 to TRBJ2-5, with D possibly being TRBD1 (5 bases). Trimming left V 6 bases short and J 7 bases short, with 12 bases between. Germline V gene data show CDR1 as DFQATT and CDR2 as SNEGSKA (reference sequence). The CDR3 sequence is 11 residues long.

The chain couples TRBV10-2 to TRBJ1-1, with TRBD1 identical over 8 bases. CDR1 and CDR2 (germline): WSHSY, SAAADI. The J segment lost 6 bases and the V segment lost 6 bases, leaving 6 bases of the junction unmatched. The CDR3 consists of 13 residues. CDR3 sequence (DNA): TGCGCCAGCAGGTTATCAGGGGGCCCTGAAGCTTTCTTT. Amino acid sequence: CASRLSGGPEAFF.

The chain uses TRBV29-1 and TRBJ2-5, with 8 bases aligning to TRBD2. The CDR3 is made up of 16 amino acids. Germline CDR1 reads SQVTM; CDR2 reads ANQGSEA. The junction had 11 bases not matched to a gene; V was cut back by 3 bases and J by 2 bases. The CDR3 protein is CSVEGQAGGPQETQYF. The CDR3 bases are TGCAGCGTTGAGGGGCAGGCGGGAGGCCCTCAAGAGACCCAGTACTTC. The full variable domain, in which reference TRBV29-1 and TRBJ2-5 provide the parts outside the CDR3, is SAVISQKPSRDICQRGTSLTIQCQVDSQVTMMFWYRQQPGQSLTLIATANQGSEATYESGFVIDKFPISRPNLTFSTLTVSNMSPEDSSIYLCSVEGQAGGPQETQYFGPGTRLLVL.

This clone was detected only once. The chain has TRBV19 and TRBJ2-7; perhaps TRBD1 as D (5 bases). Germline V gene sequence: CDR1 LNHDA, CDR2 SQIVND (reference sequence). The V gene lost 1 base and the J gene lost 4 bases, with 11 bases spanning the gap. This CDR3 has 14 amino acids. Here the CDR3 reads CASSIGQGLYEQYF. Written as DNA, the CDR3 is TGTGCCAGTAGTATAGGCCAGGGTCTGTACGAGCAGTACTTC.

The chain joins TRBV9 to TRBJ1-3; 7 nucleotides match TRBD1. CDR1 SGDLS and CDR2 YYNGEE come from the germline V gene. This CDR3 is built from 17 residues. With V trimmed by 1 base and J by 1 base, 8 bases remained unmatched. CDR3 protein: CASSVYRDSISGNTIYF. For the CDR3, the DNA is TGTGCCAGCAGCGTATACCGGGACAGTATATCTGGAAACACCATATATTTT.

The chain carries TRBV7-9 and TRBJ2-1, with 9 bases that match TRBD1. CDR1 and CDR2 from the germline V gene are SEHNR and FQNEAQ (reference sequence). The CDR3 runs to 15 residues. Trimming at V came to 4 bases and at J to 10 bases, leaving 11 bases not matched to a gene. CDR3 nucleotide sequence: TGTGCCAGCAGCTACCGGGACAGGGTCAACAGGGAGCAGTTCTTC. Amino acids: CASSYRDRVNREQFF. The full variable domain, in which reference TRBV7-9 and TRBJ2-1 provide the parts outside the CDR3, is DTGVSQNPRHKITKRGQNVTFRCDPISEHNRLYWYRQTLGQGPEFLTYFQNEAQLEKSRLLSDRFSAERPKGSFSTLEIQRTEQGDSAMYLCASSYRDRVNREQFFGPGTRLTVL.

DNA of the CDR3: TGTGCTAGTGGTTTCACCGTGGACAGGGCGAATGGAAACACCATATATTTT. This translates into CASGFTVDRANGNTIYF. V gene TRBV12-5 combines with J gene TRBJ1-3; TRBD1 matches 8 bases. The CDR3 has 17 amino acids. From germline, CDR1 is LGHNT and CDR2 FRNRAP. J was trimmed by 3 bases and V by 3 bases; bases with no gene match: 10.

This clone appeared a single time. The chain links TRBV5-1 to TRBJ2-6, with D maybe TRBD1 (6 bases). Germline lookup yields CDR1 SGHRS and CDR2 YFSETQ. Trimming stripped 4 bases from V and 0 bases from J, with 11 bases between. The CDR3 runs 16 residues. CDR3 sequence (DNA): TGCGCCAGCAGCCTCCGACAGGACTCTGGGGCCAACGTCCTGACTTTC. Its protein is CASSLRQDSGANVLTF.

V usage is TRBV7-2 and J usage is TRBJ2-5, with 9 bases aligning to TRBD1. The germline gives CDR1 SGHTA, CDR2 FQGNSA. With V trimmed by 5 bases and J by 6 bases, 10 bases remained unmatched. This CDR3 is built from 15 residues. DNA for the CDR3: TGTGCCAGCAGCCCCCGAGCGGGGACAGGGCAGACCCAGTACTTC. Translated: CASSPRAGTGQTQYF.

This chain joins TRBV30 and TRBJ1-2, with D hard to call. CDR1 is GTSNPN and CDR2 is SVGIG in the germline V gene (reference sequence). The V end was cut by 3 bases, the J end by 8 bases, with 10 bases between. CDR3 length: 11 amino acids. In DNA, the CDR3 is TGTGCCTGGAGGGGCACTCGAGGCTACACCTTC. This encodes CAWRGTRGYTF. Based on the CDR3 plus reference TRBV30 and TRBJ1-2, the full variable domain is SQTIHQWPATLVQPVGSPLSLECTVEGTSNPNLYWYRQAAGRGLQLLFYSVGIGQISSEVPQNLSASRPQDRQFILSSKKLLLSDSGFYLCAWRGTRGYTFGSGTRLTVV.

In nucleotides, the CDR3 is TGTGCCAGTAAACCGGGACAGGAGACTTCACCCCTCCACTTT. Translation gives CASKPGQETSPLHF. The chain joins TRBV19 to TRBJ1-6; 8 nucleotides align to TRBD1. Losses at the gene ends were 7 bases for V and 9 bases for J; bases not matched to a gene: 8. Germline CDR1 LNHDA, CDR2 SQIVND (reference sequence). The CDR3 runs 14 residues.

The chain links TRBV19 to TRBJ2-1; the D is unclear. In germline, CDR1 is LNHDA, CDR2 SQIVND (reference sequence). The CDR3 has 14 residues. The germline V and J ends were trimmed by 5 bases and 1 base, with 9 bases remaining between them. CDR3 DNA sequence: TGTGCCAGTAGTCAGGTCCATTCCTACAATGAGCAGTTCTTC. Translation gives CASSQVHSYNEQFF.

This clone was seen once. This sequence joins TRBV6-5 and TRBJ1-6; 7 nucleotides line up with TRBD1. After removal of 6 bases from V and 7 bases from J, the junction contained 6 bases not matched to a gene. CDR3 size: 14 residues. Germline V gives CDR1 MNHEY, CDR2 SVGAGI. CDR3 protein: CASRRQGGNSPLHF. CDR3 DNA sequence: TGTGCCAGCAGACGACAGGGCGGGAATTCACCCCTCCACTTT.

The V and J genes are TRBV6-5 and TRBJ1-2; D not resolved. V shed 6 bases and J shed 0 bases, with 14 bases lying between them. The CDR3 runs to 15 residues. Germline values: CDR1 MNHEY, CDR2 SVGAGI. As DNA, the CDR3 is TGTGCCAGCAGCACGATGTGGGGAGCTAACTATGGCTACACCTTC. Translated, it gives CASSTMWGANYGYTF.

CDR3 DNA: TGCAGCGCCTCTTTGGACAGTTTTTTCTCCTACAATGAGCAGTTCTTC. This gives the protein CSASLDSFFSYNEQFF. This chain connects TRBV29-1 to TRBJ2-1, with a weak D call TRBD1 (6 bases). This CDR3 is 16 amino acids long. Trimming took 7 bases from V and 0 from J, leaving 19 bases between them. Germline V gives CDR1 SQVTM, CDR2 ANQGSEA.

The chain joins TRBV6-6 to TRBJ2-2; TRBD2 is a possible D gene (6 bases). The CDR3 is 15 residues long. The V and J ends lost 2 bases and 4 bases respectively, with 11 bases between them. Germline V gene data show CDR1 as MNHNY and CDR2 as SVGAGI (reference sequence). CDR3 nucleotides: TGTGCCAGCAGTTACAGGGCTAGCGTCACCGGGGAGCTGTTTTTT. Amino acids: CASSYRASVTGELFF.

The CDR3 DNA reads TGTGCCAGCAGCCAACTGTCAGGGGGGACGATGAACACTGAAGCTTTCTTT. Translation: CASSQLSGGTMNTEAFF. V is TRBV14 and J is TRBJ1-1; 7 nucleotides agree with TRBD1. CDR1 and CDR2 from the germline V gene are SGHDN and FVKESK. The CDR3 runs to 17 residues. The J segment lost 0 bases and the V segment lost 2 bases, leaving 9 bases of the junction unmatched.

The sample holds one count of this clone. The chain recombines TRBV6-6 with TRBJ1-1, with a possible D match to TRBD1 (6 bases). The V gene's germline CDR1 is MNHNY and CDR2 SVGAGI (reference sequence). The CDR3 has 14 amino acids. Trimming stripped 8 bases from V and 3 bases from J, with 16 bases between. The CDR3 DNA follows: TGTGCCAGCTGGGTTACAGGGACGGACACTGAAGCTTTCTTT. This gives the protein CASWVTGTDTEAFF.

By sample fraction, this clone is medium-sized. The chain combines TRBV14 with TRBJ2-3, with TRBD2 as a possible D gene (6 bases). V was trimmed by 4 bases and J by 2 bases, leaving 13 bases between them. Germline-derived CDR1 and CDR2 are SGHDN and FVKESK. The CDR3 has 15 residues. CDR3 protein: CASSRTNLYTDTQYF. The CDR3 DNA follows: TGTGCCAGCAGCCGGACTAACCTTTACACAGATACGCAGTATTTT.

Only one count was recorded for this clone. The CDR3 sequence: CASSVQDITDTQYF. CDR3 nucleotide sequence: TGTGCCAGCAGCGTGCAGGATATCACAGATACGCAGTATTTT. The chain links TRBV9 to TRBJ2-3; D unresolved. Trimming took 2 bases from V and 2 from J, leaving 9 bases between them. CDR1 and CDR2 (germline): SGDLS, YYNGEE. The CDR3 spans 14 residues.

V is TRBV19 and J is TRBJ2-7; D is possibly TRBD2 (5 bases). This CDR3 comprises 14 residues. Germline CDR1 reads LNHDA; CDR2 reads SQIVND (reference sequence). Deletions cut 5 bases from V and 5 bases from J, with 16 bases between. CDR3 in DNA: TGTGCCAGTAGTCCTCGGACTTCGCGGGACGAGCAGTACTTC. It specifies CASSPRTSRDEQYF.

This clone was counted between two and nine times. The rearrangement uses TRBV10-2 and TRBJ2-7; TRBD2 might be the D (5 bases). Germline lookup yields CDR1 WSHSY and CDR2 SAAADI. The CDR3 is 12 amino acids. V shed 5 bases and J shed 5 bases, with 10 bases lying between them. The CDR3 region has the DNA TGCGCCAGCAGTCGGACTTCCGACGAGCAGTACTTC. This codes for CASSRTSDEQYF.

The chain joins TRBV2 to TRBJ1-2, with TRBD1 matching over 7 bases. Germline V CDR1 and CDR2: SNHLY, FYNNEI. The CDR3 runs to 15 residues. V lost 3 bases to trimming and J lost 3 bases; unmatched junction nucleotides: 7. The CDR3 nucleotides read TGTGCCAGCAGTGATTTTGGACAGGCCGACTATGGCTACACCTTC. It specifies CASSDFGQADYGYTF.

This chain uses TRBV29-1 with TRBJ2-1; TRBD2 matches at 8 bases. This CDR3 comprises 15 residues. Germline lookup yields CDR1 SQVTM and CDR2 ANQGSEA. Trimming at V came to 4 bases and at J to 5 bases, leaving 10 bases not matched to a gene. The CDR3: CSVAFGGGGNNEQFF. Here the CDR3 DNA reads TGCAGCGTTGCCTTCGGGGGCGGGGGGAACAATGAGCAGTTCTTC.

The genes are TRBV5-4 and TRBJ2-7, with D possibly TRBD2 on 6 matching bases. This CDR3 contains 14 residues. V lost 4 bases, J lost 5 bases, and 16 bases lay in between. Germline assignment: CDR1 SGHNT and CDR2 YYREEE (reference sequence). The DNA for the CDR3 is TGTGCCAGCAGCAAGGACTATACTCTGGACGAGCAGTACTTC. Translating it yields CASSKDYTLDEQYF.

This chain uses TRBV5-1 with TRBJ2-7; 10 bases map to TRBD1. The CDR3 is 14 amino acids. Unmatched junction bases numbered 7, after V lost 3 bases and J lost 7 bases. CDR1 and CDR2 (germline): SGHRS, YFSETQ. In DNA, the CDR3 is TGCGCCAGCAGCTCATCCGGGACAGGGGAAGAGCAGTACTTC. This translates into CASSSSGTGEEQYF. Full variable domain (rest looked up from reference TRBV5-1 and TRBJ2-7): KAGVTQTPRYLIKTRGQQVTLSCSPISGHRSVSWYQQTPGQGLQFLFEYFSETQRNKGNFPGRFSGRQFSNSRSEMNVSTLELGDSALYLCASSSSGTGEEQYFGPGTRLTVT.

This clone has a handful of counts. The CDR3 nucleotides read TGTGCCAGCAGCCCCCTTGGTGACAGTTACTCTGGAAACACCATATATTTT. It yields the protein CASSPLGDSYSGNTIYF. The rearrangement links TRBV7-9 to TRBJ1-3; D might be TRBD1 (5 bases). Germline V gives CDR1 SEHNR, CDR2 FQNEAQ (reference sequence). The CDR3 runs 17 residues. The V and J ends lost 5 bases and 0 bases respectively, with 17 bases between them.